Listed below are T cell receptor beta chains from one sample, sequenced in a study of metastatic and nonmetastatic thyroid tumors. TCRdb recomputed clones from the PCR reads via MiXCR. The sample lists tens of thousands of clones; about 29% were seen once. Specimen: blood. The receptors here all came from a male donor with papillary thyroid cancer or a benign thyroid nodule (not recorded which). Some clones in this sample may be carry-over from other donors' samples. Both conserved end residues are part of each CDR3. Each record gives: CDR3 protein, CDR3 DNA, D gene, V gene, J gene, clone size. A D gene is named only where the DNA matches it firmly. The size field is filled for only some rows; it gives once, few, many or a size class.

CASSDGSSGANVLTF	TGTGCCAGCAGTGACGGGAGCTCTGGGGCCAACGTCCTGACTTTC	NA	TRBV6-4	TRBJ2-6	medium-sized
CASSTGTPATGELFF	TGTGCCAGCTCAACCGGGACCCCGGCCACCGGGGAGCTGTTTTTT	NA	TRBV18	TRBJ2-2	many
CASSLDPSGVNTGELFF	TGTGCCAGCAGCTTAGACCCTAGCGGGGTAAACACCGGGGAGCTGTTTTTT	TRBD2	TRBV7-3	TRBJ2-2	many
CASILDFTLAKNIQYF	TGCGCCAGCATCTTGGACTTTACATTAGCCAAAAACATTCAGTACTTC	NA	TRBV5-1	TRBJ2-4	NA
CASSQAGTSGNTIYF	TGCGCCAGCAGCCAAGCAGGGACTTCTGGAAACACCATATATTTT	NA	TRBV4-1	TRBJ1-3	NA
CASSLISDPTGQYHSNTIYF	TGTGCCAGCAGTTTGATATCTGACCCAACCGGACAGTACCACTCAAACACCATATATTTT	NA	TRBV28	TRBJ1-3	NA
CASSLDLDTQYF	TGTGCCAGCAGCTTGGATCTGGATACGCAGTATTTT	NA	TRBV7-2	TRBJ2-3	NA
CASGAEAGLAYEQYF	TGTGCCAGCGGGGCGGAAGCGGGACTAGCCTACGAGCAGTACTTC	TRBD2	TRBV6-1	TRBJ2-7	few
CASSIARLYNEQFF	TGTGCCAGTAGTATAGCCAGACTCTACAATGAGCAGTTCTTC	NA	TRBV19	TRBJ2-1	few
CASSVSFHKVDGDYGYTF	TGTGCCAGCAGTGTATCATTTCACAAGGTGGACGGGGACTATGGCTACACCTTC	NA	TRBV28	TRBJ1-2	few
CASRGYGQGGSGNTIYF	TGTGCCAGCAGGGGATATGGGCAGGGGGGCTCTGGAAACACCATATATTTT	TRBD1	TRBV28	TRBJ1-3	many
CASSLTSGGLGKLFF	TGTGCCAGCAGTTTGACGTCGGGGGGGCTTGGAAAACTGTTTTTT	NA	TRBV27	TRBJ1-4	few
CSALQGGEQYF	TGCAGTGCTTTACAAGGGGGCGAGCAGTACTTC	NA	TRBV20-1	TRBJ2-7	medium-sized
CASSRFTNRDTGELFF	TGTGCCAGCAGTCGCTTTACCAACAGGGACACCGGGGAGCTGTTTTTT	NA	TRBV27	TRBJ2-2	many
CASSVGTSGSSYNEQFF	TGTGCCAGCAGCGTAGGGACTAGCGGCAGCTCCTACAATGAGCAGTTCTTC	TRBD2	TRBV9	TRBJ2-1	many
CASSEGGQVYGYTF	TGTGCCAGCAGTGAAGGCGGGCAGGTCTATGGCTACACCTTC	NA	TRBV6-1	TRBJ1-2	few
CASSEGQGVGYTF	TGTGCCAGCAGTGAAGGTCAGGGGGTCGGCTACACCTTC	TRBD1	TRBV6-1	TRBJ1-2	few
CASSFTRTAETQYF	TGTGCCAGCAGTTTCACCAGGACGGCAGAGACCCAGTACTTC	NA	TRBV28	TRBJ2-5	many
CASSIRTGWTQHF	TGTGCCAGCAGCATAAGGACAGGGTGGACCCAGCATTTT	TRBD1	TRBV5-8	TRBJ1-5	medium-sized
CASGGRYSNQPQHF	TGTGCCAGCGGGGGGAGATATAGCAATCAGCCCCAGCATTTT	NA	TRBV2	TRBJ1-5	few
CASSSGTGIYNEQFF	TGCGCCAGCAGCTCCGGGACAGGGATTTACAATGAGCAGTTCTTC	TRBD1	TRBV5-1	TRBJ2-1	NA
CASSEISGFHEQYF	TGTGCCAGCAGTGAAATTTCAGGGTTCCACGAGCAGTACTTC	NA	TRBV6-1	TRBJ2-7	medium-sized
CASSLARRDLIYEQYF	TGTGCCAGCAGTCTAGCTCGCCGGGACCTAATTTACGAGCAGTACTTC	NA	TRBV28	TRBJ2-7	medium-sized
CASSSLARSSYEQYF	TGTGCCAGCAGTTCACTAGCGAGGAGCTCCTACGAGCAGTACTTC	TRBD2	TRBV27	TRBJ2-7	few
CASSRYIQGANGYTF	TGTGCCAGCAGCCGATACATTCAGGGGGCGAATGGCTACACCTTC	TRBD1	TRBV3-1	TRBJ1-2	NA